The rows below give T cell receptor beta chains drawn from one sample of a study of shared clonotypes between healthy human individuals. Only in-frame clones appear in the TCRdb table, and some are missing; sequencing was by immunoSEQ multiplex PCR. The table lists 2 million to 2.5 million clones, about nine tenths of them singletons. The specimen sequenced was naive CD4+ T cells from PBMCs. These receptors were collected from a man aged 18 to 29 in good health. Some clones in this sample may be carry-over from other donors' samples. The CDR3 runs from the conserved cysteine through the conserved F or W. D genes are given only for firm matches. Clone size appears in some rows only: once, few, many, or a class for an expanded clone.

v_call,clone_size,d_call,j_call,cdr3_nt,cdr3_aa
TRBV10-2,-,TRBD2,TRBJ2-3,TGCGCCAGCAGTGAGTCTCCGGTCCTAGCGGGGTCAGATACGCAGTATTTT,CASSESPVLAGSDTQYF
TRBV28,-,-,TRBJ1-1,TGTGCCAGCATCCACCCCAGGAACACTGAAGCTTTCTTT,CASIHPRNTEAFF
TRBV7-9,-,TRBD2,TRBJ2-7,TGTGCCAGCAGCTTAGAAAGGGGGGTGCGACTAGCGGTAAGCGAGCAGTACTTC,CASSLERGVRLAVSEQYF
TRBV7-2,-,-,TRBJ1-3,TGTGCCAGCAGCTCCGGTAGTCGGCCGATCTCTGGAAACACCATATATTTT,CASSSGSRPISGNTIYF
TRBV27,few,-,TRBJ2-5,TGTGCCAGCAGTTCCCTGGTCCAAGAGACCCAGTACTTC,CASSSLVQETQYF
TRBV18,-,-,TRBJ2-5,TGTGCCAGCTCACCGGTCGCCGGGGAGACCCAGTACTTC,CASSPVAGETQYF
TRBV20-1,-,-,TRBJ2-7,TGCAGTGCCCCGGACGGCTACGAGCAGTACTTC,CSAPDGYEQYF
TRBV6-1,few,TRBD1,TRBJ1-1,TGTGCCAGCAGACCTCCAGGACAGGGGAACACTGAAGCTTTCTTT,CASRPPGQGNTEAFF
TRBV6-5,-,TRBD2,TRBJ2-7,TGTGCCAGCAGCCGGGGGCGGGAGGGGTACGAGCAGTACTTC,CASSRGREGYEQYF
TRBV4-2,once,-,TRBJ2-5,TGTGCCAGCAGCCAAGAGGTGGAGGGGGGGACCCAGTACTTC,CASSQEVEGGTQYF
TRBV27,few,-,TRBJ1-1,TGTGCCAGCAGTTGGGTATGGGGGAAAAACACTGAAGCTTTCTTT,CASSWVWGKNTEAFF
TRBV18,once,TRBD2,TRBJ2-7,TGTGCCAGCTCACCCGGGACTAGCGGGAGTTTTTGGCAGTACTTC,CASSPGTSGSFWQYF
TRBV7-2,-,-,TRBJ1-5,TGTGCCAGCAGCCACAACGATCAGCCCCAGCATTTT,CASSHNDQPQHF
TRBV5-4,once,TRBD1,TRBJ1-4,TGTGCCAGCAGCCCCAGGGGGGGTGGAGAAAATGAAAAACTGTTTTTT,CASSPRGGGENEKLFF
TRBV7-6,-,-,TRBJ1-1,TGTGCCAGCAGAGGACAGATGAACACTGAAGCTTTCTTT,CASRGQMNTEAFF
TRBV5-1,-,TRBD1,TRBJ2-2,TGCGCCAGCAGCGGGGGACAGACGTTTCGGACCGGGGAGCTGTTTTTT,CASSGGQTFRTGELFF